The 26 T cell receptor beta chains listed next were all sequenced from one sample in a study of blood T cell repertoires in COVID-19 (dated by TCRdb to 2018 to 2021). Library preparation employed the immunoSEQ multiplex PCR assay. Imported from immuneACCESS, the table was reduced by TCRdb to in-frame sequences with V and J called. These copies leave out some clones; in studies compared against another copy, an unresolved V gene accounts for under half, and the cause of the remainder is not known. This sample lists about 200,000 clones; around 82% were detected once. Approximately 12% of the sample rests with the top ten. Specimen: PBMCs or T cells enriched from blood (not recorded which). The receptors were sampled from a man between 40 and 49 years old who had recovered from COVID-19.

This chain links TRBV5-1 with TRBJ2-1, with TRBD2 matching 10 bases. This CDR3 is 15 amino acids long. Germline V gene lookup returns CDR1 SGHRS and CDR2 YFSETQ. The junction had 4 bases not matched to a gene; V was cut back by 2 bases and J by 5 bases. CDR3 nucleotide sequence: TGCGCCAGCAGCTTCCTAGCGGGAGATAACAATGAGCAGTTCTTC. Its translation: CASSFLAGDNNEQFF.

V usage is TRBV5-1 and J usage is TRBJ2-3; 9 bases agree with TRBD2. This CDR3 contains 14 residues. V lost 3 bases, J lost 10 bases, and 9 bases stayed unmatched. Germline CDR1 is SGHRS and CDR2 is YFSETQ. The CDR3 spells CASSSRLADGAQYF. The CDR3 DNA is TGCGCCAGCAGCTCCCGACTAGCGGATGGAGCGCAGTATTTT.

The chain is built from TRBV4-1 and TRBJ1-1; D is perhaps TRBD1 (5 bases). The CDR3 has 14 amino acids. The germline gives CDR1 MGHRA, CDR2 YSYEKL. V was trimmed by 1 base and J by 2 bases, leaving 8 bases between them. Here the CDR3 reads CASSQATVNTEAFF. As DNA, the CDR3 is TGCGCCAGCAGCCAAGCGACAGTAAACACTGAAGCTTTCTTT.

The genes are TRBV7-2 and TRBJ2-7, with D unresolved. Germline V gene lookup returns CDR1 SGHTA and CDR2 FQGNSA. The CDR3 totals 11 residues. V gave up 1 base and J gave up 7 bases, with 5 bases separating them. The CDR3, as DNA: TGTGCCAGCAGCTTAGGTAGAGAGCAGTACTTC. Amino acids: CASSLGREQYF.

The chain recombines TRBV10-3 with TRBJ2-3; 8 bases align to TRBD2. J lost 0 bases, V lost 11 bases, and 7 bases had no gene match. The germline gives CDR1 ENHRY, CDR2 SYGVKD. This CDR3 is 14 amino acids long. CDR3 protein: CAAGRGGSTDTQYF. CDR3 in DNA: TGTGCCGCCGGGAGGGGGGGGAGCACAGATACGCAGTATTTT.

This chain connects TRBV2 to TRBJ1-2, with a tentative D call TRBD1 (6 bases). V lost 4 bases, J lost 0 bases, and 9 bases lay in between. This CDR3 contains 14 residues. CDR1 and CDR2 (germline): SNHLY, FYNNEI. CDR3 nucleotide sequence: TGTGCCAGCAGTGTGACAGGACCTAACTATGGCTACACCTTC. Translated: CASSVTGPNYGYTF.

The chain couples TRBV19 to TRBJ1-6; 8 bases line up with TRBD1. The length of the CDR3 is 14 residues. Losses at the gene ends were 6 bases for V and 9 bases for J; bases not matched to a gene: 7. Germline V gene lookup returns CDR1 LNHDA and CDR2 SQIVND (reference sequence). CDR3: CASRMDRELSPLHF. DNA of the CDR3: TGTGCCAGTAGAATGGACAGGGAACTTTCACCCCTCCACTTT.

This chain uses TRBV4-2 with TRBJ1-4, with TRBD1 identical over 7 bases. CDR1 and CDR2 from the germline V gene are LGHNA and YNFKEQ. V lost 3 bases to trimming and J lost 5 bases; unmatched junction nucleotides: 3. The CDR3 extends over 14 amino acids. The CDR3 DNA sequence: TGTGCCAGCAGCCATACAGGGGTAAATGAAAAACTGTTTTTT. The encoded protein is CASSHTGVNEKLFF.

This clone was counted once. For the CDR3, the DNA is TGTGCCAGCAGCTCACCCGGACATGAAGCTTTCTTT. Protein: CASSSPGHEAFF. The J gene is TRBJ1-1, the V gene TRBV7-9; tentative D call: TRBD1 (5 bases). V was cut by 4 bases and J by 7 bases, with 10 bases left in between. The CDR3 consists of 12 residues. Germline CDR1 and CDR2: SEHNR and FQNEAQ (reference sequence).

V gene TRBV15 combines with J gene TRBJ2-1; D may be TRBD2 (7 bases). Germline values: CDR1 LNHNV, CDR2 YYDKDF (reference sequence). The CDR3 extends over 15 amino acids. Deletions cut 3 bases from V and 9 bases from J, with 18 bases between. The CDR3 reads CATSRGGGGPGEQFF. In DNA form, the CDR3 reads TGTGCCACCAGCAGGGGGGGAGGGGGGCCAGGTGAGCAGTTCTTC. Looking up the rest from reference TRBV15 and TRBJ2-1 gives the full variable domain: DAMVIQNPRYQVTQFGKPVTLSCSQTLNHNVMYWYQQKSSQAPKLLFHYYDKDFNNEADTPDNFQSRRPNTSFCFLDIRSPGLGDTAMYLCATSRGGGGPGEQFFGPGTRLTVL.

The chain uses TRBV5-4 and TRBJ1-1, with 9 bases fitting TRBD1. CDR3 length: 13 amino acids. Germline V gene sequence: CDR1 SGHNT, CDR2 YYREEE (reference sequence). Trimming at V came to 4 bases and at J to 11 bases, leaving 9 bases not matched to a gene. The CDR3 sequence is CASSAQGAQGAFF. In DNA form, the CDR3 reads TGTGCCAGCAGCGCACAGGGGGCCCAAGGGGCTTTCTTT.

This clone was detected once. The CDR3 loop is CASSPGVGSGNTIYF. Written as DNA, the CDR3 is TGTGCCAGCAGCCCGGGGGTCGGCTCTGGAAACACCATATATTTT. The V call is TRBV7-6, the J call TRBJ1-3, with D tentatively TRBD1 (5 bases). The germline V and J ends were trimmed by 5 bases and 0 bases, with 11 bases remaining between them. The CDR3 runs 15 residues. Germline CDR1 SGHVS, CDR2 FNYEAQ.

The chain is built from TRBV27 and TRBJ1-5; D uncertain. The CDR3 length is 15 residues. Trimming removed 5 bases at V and 0 bases at J, with 11 bases between. The germline gives CDR1 MNHEY, CDR2 SMNVEV (reference sequence). The CDR3 loop reads CASSPGVGSNQPQHF. In DNA, the CDR3 is TGTGCCAGCAGTCCGGGAGTCGGTAGCAATCAGCCCCAGCATTTT.

The chain carries TRBV9 and TRBJ2-7; the match to TRBD1 covers 8 bases. V lost 3 bases, J lost 2 bases, and 7 bases stayed unmatched. This CDR3 comprises 15 residues. From germline, CDR1 is SGDLS and CDR2 YYNGEE. CDR3 DNA sequence: TGTGCCAGCAGCGCCGGACAGGGCTTGGCCTACGAGCAGTACTTC. Amino acids: CASSAGQGLAYEQYF.

The chain is built from TRBV4-2 and TRBJ2-3, with 7 bases that match TRBD2. Germline V CDR1 and CDR2: LGHNA, YNFKEQ. Trimming cost V 1 base and J 1 base; bases outside gene matches: 5. The CDR3 contains 16 residues. For the CDR3, the DNA is TGTGCCAGCAGCCAAGGATCTAGCGGAGGCACAGATACGCAGTATTTT. Its translation: CASSQGSSGGTDTQYF.

V usage is TRBV2 and J usage is TRBJ1-1, with 9 positions matching TRBD1. This CDR3 has 14 amino acids. Looked up from germline, CDR1 is SNHLY and CDR2 is FYNNEI. The V gene end was trimmed by 7 bases and the J gene end by 0 bases; junction bases not matched to a gene: 3. CDR3 sequence reads: CASKTGGLNTEAFF. The CDR3 DNA sequence: TGTGCCAGCAAGACAGGGGGGTTGAACACTGAAGCTTTCTTT.

The chain uses TRBV19 and TRBJ1-2, with D possibly matching TRBD1 (6 bases). Germline CDR1 LNHDA, CDR2 SQIVND (reference sequence). V gave up 5 bases and J gave up 5 bases, with 9 bases separating them. The CDR3 has 12 residues. The CDR3 loop is CASSRTAYGYTF. The CDR3 coding sequence is TGTGCCAGTAGTCGGACAGCATATGGCTACACCTTC.

The chain joins TRBV7-2 to TRBJ1-2; D is ambiguous. The CDR3 sequence is 12 residues long. Looked up from germline, CDR1 is SGHTA and CDR2 is FQGNSA. V shed 5 bases and J shed 4 bases, with 8 bases lying between them. The CDR3 loop is CASSPRAYGYTF. The CDR3 DNA sequence: TGTGCCAGCAGCCCGAGGGCCTATGGCTACACCTTC.

This chain joins TRBV6-4 and TRBJ1-3, with D hard to call. The V gene's germline CDR1 is MRHNA and CDR2 SNTAGT. The CDR3 is made up of 13 amino acids. V was cut by 11 bases and J by 4 bases, with 15 bases left in between. Here the CDR3 DNA reads TGTGCCCCCCCCGGAGGGCCCGGAAACACCATATATTTT. Protein: CAPPGGPGNTIYF.

V gene TRBV7-2 combines with J gene TRBJ2-1; 8 nucleotides agree with TRBD1. Losses at the gene ends were 5 bases for V and 5 bases for J; bases not matched to a gene: 5. The CDR3 loop spans 14 amino acids. Germline V gives CDR1 SGHTA, CDR2 FQGNSA. The CDR3: CASSDRGRHNEQFF. The DNA for the CDR3 is TGTGCCAGCAGCGACAGGGGCCGACACAATGAGCAGTTCTTC.

The genes are TRBV6-5 and TRBJ2-7; perhaps TRBD1 as D (6 bases). The ends were cut back, 8 bases at V and 5 bases at J, with 22 bases in the middle. This CDR3 contains 15 residues. Germline V gives CDR1 MNHEY, CDR2 SVGAGI. The CDR3 nucleotides read TGTGCCAGCCGGGTGGCACCCGGAACAGGGAACGAGCAGTACTTC. It is translated as CASRVAPGTGNEQYF.

The chain uses TRBV2 and TRBJ1-1, with 9 bases lining up with TRBD1. The CDR3 length is 14 residues. Germline CDR1 reads SNHLY; CDR2 reads FYNNEI. V lost 5 bases and J lost 1; bases outside the gene matches: 2. CDR3 sequence: CASSIQGANTEAFF. The CDR3 nucleotides read TGTGCCAGCAGTATACAGGGGGCGAACACTGAAGCTTTCTTT.

The chain recombines TRBV7-6 with TRBJ2-2; possibly TRBD1 for D (6 bases). In germline, CDR1 is SGHVS, CDR2 FNYEAQ. Trimming cost V 4 bases and J 0 bases, with 15 bases left between them. The CDR3 runs to 17 residues. CDR3 residues: CASSSQGGSANTGELFF. The CDR3 nucleotides are TGTGCCAGCAGCTCACAAGGGGGTAGCGCGAACACCGGGGAGCTGTTTTTT.

The chain has TRBV4-2 and TRBJ2-2; 8 bases agree with TRBD2. The germline CDR1 and CDR2 sequences are LGHNA and YNFKEQ. The CDR3 runs to 17 residues. The V gene end was trimmed by 1 base and the J gene end by 4 bases; junction bases not matched to a gene: 8. CDR3 bases: TGTGCCAGCAGCCAAGTGACCAGCGGGAGTGGCACCGGGGAGCTGTTTTTT. Its protein is CASSQVTSGSGTGELFF.

This clone occurred once. This sequence joins TRBV28 and TRBJ1-1; no clear D gene. This CDR3 region has 14 residues. Trimming shortened V by 5 bases and J by 0 bases, and 10 bases separated the two germline ends. Germline values: CDR1 MDHEN, CDR2 SYDVKM. The CDR3 bases are TGTGCCAGCAGTGAGGCTACAATGAACACTGAAGCTTTCTTT. Translated, it gives CASSEATMNTEAFF.

The chain combines TRBV19 with TRBJ2-7, with D possibly matching TRBD1 (6 bases). V was clipped by 5 bases and J by 3 bases, with 11 bases between them. This CDR3 spans 13 amino acids. Germline CDR1 and CDR2: LNHDA and SQIVND (reference sequence). The CDR3 DNA reads TGTGCCAGTAGTCTCACACAGGGCTACGAGCAGTACTTC. Translation gives CASSLTQGYEQYF. The full variable domain, rest sourced from reference TRBV19 and TRBJ2-7, is DGGITQSPKYLFRKEGQNVTLSCEQNLNHDAMYWYRQDPGQGLRLIYYSQIVNDFQKGDIAEGYSVSREKKESFPLTVTSAQKNPTAFYLCASSLTQGYEQYFGPGTRLTVT.